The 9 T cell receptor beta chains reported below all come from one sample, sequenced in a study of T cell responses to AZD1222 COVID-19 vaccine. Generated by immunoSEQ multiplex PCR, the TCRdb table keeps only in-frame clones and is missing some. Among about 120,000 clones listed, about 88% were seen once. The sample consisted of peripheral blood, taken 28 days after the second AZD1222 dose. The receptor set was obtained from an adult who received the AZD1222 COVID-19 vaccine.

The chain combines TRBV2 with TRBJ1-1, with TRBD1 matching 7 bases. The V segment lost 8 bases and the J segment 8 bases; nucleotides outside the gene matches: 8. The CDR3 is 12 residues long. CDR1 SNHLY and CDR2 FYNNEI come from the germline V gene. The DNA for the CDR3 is TGTGCCAGCGCATATACAGGGGTGGAAGCTTTCTTT. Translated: CASAYTGVEAFF.

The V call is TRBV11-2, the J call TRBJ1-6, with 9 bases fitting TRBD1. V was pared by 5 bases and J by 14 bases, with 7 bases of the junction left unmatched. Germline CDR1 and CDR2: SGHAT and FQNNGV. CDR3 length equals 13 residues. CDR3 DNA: TGTGCCAGCAGCATCCCGACAGGGGGGACCCTCCACTTT. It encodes CASSIPTGGTLHF.

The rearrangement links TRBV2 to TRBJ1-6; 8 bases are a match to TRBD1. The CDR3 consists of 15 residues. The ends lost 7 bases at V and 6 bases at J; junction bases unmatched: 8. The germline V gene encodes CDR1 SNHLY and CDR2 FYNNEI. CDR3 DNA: TGTGCCAGCAACGCCGGGACAGGAGCTAATTCACCCCTCCACTTT. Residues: CASNAGTGANSPLHF. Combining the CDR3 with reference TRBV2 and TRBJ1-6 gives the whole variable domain EPEVTQTPSHQVTQMGQEVILRCVPISNHLYFYWYRQILGQKVEFLVSFYNNEISEKSEIFDDQFSVERPDGSNFTLKIRSTKLEDSAMYFCASNAGTGANSPLHFGNGTRLTVT.

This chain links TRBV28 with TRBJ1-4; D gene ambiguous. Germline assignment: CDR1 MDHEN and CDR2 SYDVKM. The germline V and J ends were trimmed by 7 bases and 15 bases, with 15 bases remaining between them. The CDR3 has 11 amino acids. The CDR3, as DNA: TGTGCCAGCACCACCTTTTATGGCATGTTTTTT. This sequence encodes CASTTFYGMFF.

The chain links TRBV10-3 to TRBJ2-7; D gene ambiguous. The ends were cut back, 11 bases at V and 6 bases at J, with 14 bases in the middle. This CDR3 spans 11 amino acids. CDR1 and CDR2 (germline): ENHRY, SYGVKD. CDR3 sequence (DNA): TGTGCCTCAAGTCGGGTGTCCGAGCAGTACTTC. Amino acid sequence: CASSRVSEQYF.

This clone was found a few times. In nucleotides, the CDR3 is TGTGCCAGCAGCCACTTCGTGACAGGGGGTGGGGGCTACACCTTC. Translated, it gives CASSHFVTGGGGYTF. The chain carries TRBV7-9 and TRBJ1-2; 9 positions match TRBD1. V lost 5 bases to trimming and J lost 8 bases; unmatched junction nucleotides: 12. CDR3 length: 15 amino acids. Germline V lookup: CDR1 SEHNR, CDR2 FQNEAQ (reference sequence).

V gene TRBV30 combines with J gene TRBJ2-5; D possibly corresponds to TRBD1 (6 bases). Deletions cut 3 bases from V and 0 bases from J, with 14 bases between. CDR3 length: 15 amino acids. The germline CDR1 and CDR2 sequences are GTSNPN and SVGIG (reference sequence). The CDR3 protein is CAWSLLGQNQETQYF. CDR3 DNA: TGTGCCTGGAGCCTCCTTGGACAGAACCAAGAGACCCAGTACTTC.

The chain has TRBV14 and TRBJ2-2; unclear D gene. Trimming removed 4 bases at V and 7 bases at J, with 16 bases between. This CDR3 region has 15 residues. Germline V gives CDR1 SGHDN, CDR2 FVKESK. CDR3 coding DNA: TGTGCCAGCAGCCCCCTCGGCGGCTCAATCGGGGAGCTGTTTTTT. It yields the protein CASSPLGGSIGELFF.

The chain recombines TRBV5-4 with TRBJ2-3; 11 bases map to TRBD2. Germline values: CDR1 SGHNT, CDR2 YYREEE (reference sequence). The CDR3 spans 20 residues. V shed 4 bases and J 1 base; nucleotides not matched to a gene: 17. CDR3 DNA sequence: TGTGCCAGCAGCGCCACTTATCAGGCTAGCGGGGGGCTGGGCACAGATACGCAGTATTTT. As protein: CASSATYQASGGLGTDTQYF.